Each of the 29 T cell receptor beta chains below was sequenced from the same sample in a study of cytomegalovirus exposure and HLA in healthy donors. This PCR relied on a set of 60 Vbeta primers and 13 Jbeta primers. Only in-frame clones appear in the TCRdb table, and some are missing; sequencing was by immunoSEQ multiplex PCR. The table has about 130,000 clones, 70% to 85% seen once. Sequencing input: PBMCs. These receptors came from a woman aged 18 to 35 in good health and CMV-seropositive.

The J gene is TRBJ1-1, the V gene TRBV19; D is ambiguous. The CDR3 is 13 residues long. Germline V CDR1 and CDR2: LNHDA, SQIVND (reference sequence). The V end lost 2 bases, the J end lost 2 bases, and 6 bases lay between the germline ends. CDR3 nucleotide sequence: TGTGCCAGTAGTATATCAGGAAACACTGAAGCTTTCTTT. Translated: CASSISGNTEAFF.

The genes are TRBV7-9 and TRBJ1-1; tentative D call: TRBD1 (5 bases). The germline gives CDR1 SEHNR, CDR2 FQNEAQ (reference sequence). CDR3 length: 15 amino acids. The V and J ends lost 4 bases and 0 bases respectively, with 12 bases between them. CDR3 sequence (DNA): TGTGCCAGCAGCTCACAAGGGGCCATGAACACTGAAGCTTTCTTT. As protein: CASSSQGAMNTEAFF.

This chain connects TRBV19 to TRBJ1-2, with 10 nucleotides matching TRBD1. Germline trimming cut 7 bases from V and 7 bases from J; bases unmatched to any gene: 9. The CDR3 consists of 14 residues. The V gene's germline CDR1 is LNHDA and CDR2 SQIVND (reference sequence). The CDR3 coding sequence is TGTGCCAGTACCTCCGGGGGACAGGGGACTGGCTACACCTTC. It specifies CASTSGGQGTGYTF.

The rearrangement joins TRBV7-2 to TRBJ2-1, with 8 bases identical to TRBD2. After removal of 1 base from V and 4 bases from J, the junction contained 3 bases not matched to a gene. The CDR3 is 15 amino acids. Germline V lookup: CDR1 SGHTA, CDR2 FQGNSA. As DNA, the CDR3 is TGTGCCAGCAGCTTAGATGGCGGGGGGTACAATGAGCAGTTCTTC. Translation: CASSLDGGGYNEQFF.

The V gene is TRBV9, the J gene TRBJ2-5; TRBD1 is a possible D gene (8 bases). Per germline, CDR1 SGDLS and CDR2 YYNGEE. Trimming removed 3 bases from V and 4 bases from J, with 16 bases in between. This CDR3 contains 15 residues. The CDR3 DNA is TGTGCCAGCAGCGAAAGCTACAGGGGGGGAGAGACCCAGTACTTC. Translation gives CASSESYRGGETQYF.

This chain links TRBV4-1 with TRBJ1-1; TRBD1 is a possible D gene (5 bases). V gave up 4 bases and J gave up 8 bases, with 20 bases separating them. CDR3 length: 15 residues. Germline assignment: CDR1 MGHRA and CDR2 YSYEKL. CDR3 bases: TGCGCCAGCAGCCCAATACAGGAGTATCCCCCCGAAGCTTTCTTT. Protein product: CASSPIQEYPPEAFF.

This clone has a handful of counts. The V and J genes are TRBV19 and TRBJ2-7, with 9 bases matching TRBD1. CDR1 is LNHDA, CDR2 SQIVND, per germline (reference sequence). Unmatched junction bases numbered 4, after V lost 1 base and J lost 3 bases. The CDR3 runs to 15 residues. CDR3 region: CASSIGGTGYYEQYF. For the CDR3, the DNA is TGTGCCAGTAGTATAGGCGGGACAGGGTACTACGAGCAGTACTTC.

Remarks on this clone: The junction departs from germline at one end; a sequencing error may be responsible. The chain couples TRBV30 to TRBJ1-3; possible D gene TRBD1, 5 bases. This CDR3 region has 14 residues. The germline CDR1 and CDR2 sequences are GTSNPN and SVGIG (reference sequence). The CDR3 protein is CACPSGGYTGEPFF. In DNA form, the CDR3 reads TGTGCCTGCCCTAGCGGGGGGTACACCGGGGAGCCGTTTTTT.

V gene TRBV6-5 combines with J gene TRBJ2-7, with D tentatively TRBD1 (5 bases). Germline V lookup: CDR1 MNHEY, CDR2 SVGAGI. This CDR3 has 15 amino acids. Trimming took off 4 bases at V and 0 bases at J, with 13 bases between the two ends. The DNA of the CDR3 is TGTGCCAGCAGTTCCCAGGGAAACCCCTCCTACGAGCAGTACTTC. As protein: CASSSQGNPSYEQYF.

The chain carries TRBV30 and TRBJ1-1, with D maybe TRBD1 (6 bases). The CDR3 totals 13 residues. From germline, CDR1 is GTSNPN and CDR2 SVGIG (reference sequence). The V end lost 2 bases, the J end lost 3 bases, and 10 bases lay between the germline ends. The CDR3, as DNA: TGTGCCTGGAGTCCGGACAGCTACACTGAAGCTTTCTTT. It codes for CAWSPDSYTEAFF.

The genes are TRBV7-9 and TRBJ1-4, with TRBD1 matching over 9 bases. The CDR3 spans 17 residues. Germline V gene lookup returns CDR1 SEHNR and CDR2 FQNEAQ (reference sequence). V shed 5 bases, J shed 6 bases, and the junction held 13 bases outside the gene matches. The CDR3: CASSPSGTGSDDEKLFF. CDR3 coding DNA: TGTGCCAGCAGCCCCTCCGGGACAGGGAGTGATGATGAAAAACTGTTTTTT.

This chain links TRBV4-1 with TRBJ1-4; no clear D gene. Germline V gene lookup returns CDR1 MGHRA and CDR2 YSYEKL. The CDR3 runs 14 residues. With 4 bases removed from V and 8 bases from J, the gap between germline ends came to 14 bases. The CDR3 here is CASSPLRENEKLFF. The CDR3 DNA follows: TGCGCCAGCAGCCCTCTAAGGGAGAACGAAAAACTGTTTTTT.

The genes are TRBV19 and TRBJ2-2, with 9 bases lining up with TRBD2. V lost 7 bases to trimming and J lost 7 bases; unmatched junction nucleotides: 7. Germline V gives CDR1 LNHDA, CDR2 SQIVND (reference sequence). CDR3 length: 14 amino acids. The CDR3 DNA reads TGTGCCAGTACCGGCGGGGGGGGGATCGGGGAGCTGTTTTTT. Translation: CASTGGGGIGELFF.

This clone was seen a single time. For the CDR3, the DNA is TGTGCCAGCAGCTTAGAGCCTAGCGGGGGGAAGACCCAGTACTTC. Protein product: CASSLEPSGGKTQYF. This sequence joins TRBV11-2 and TRBJ2-5; 11 bases match TRBD2. The germline gives CDR1 SGHAT, CDR2 FQNNGV. V dropped 0 bases and J dropped 6; count of bases not matched to a gene: 3. The CDR3 sequence is 15 residues long.

This sequence joins TRBV6-1 and TRBJ1-5; D perhaps matches TRBD1 (6 bases). The CDR3 has 13 amino acids. The germline V gene encodes CDR1 MNHNS and CDR2 SASEGT. V was trimmed by 9 bases and J by 1 base, leaving 10 bases between them. The CDR3 region is CASAGQSNQPQHF. In nucleotides, the CDR3 is TGTGCCAGTGCCGGACAGAGCAATCAGCCCCAGCATTTT.

The chain combines TRBV2 with TRBJ2-1; a weak D match, TRBD2 (6 bases). The CDR3 covers 11 residues. Germline values: CDR1 SNHLY, CDR2 FYNNEI. V lost 10 bases, J lost 10 bases, and 14 bases lay in between. The CDR3 sequence is CATLGGNEQFF. CDR3 bases: TGTGCCACCCTGGGGGGTAACGAGCAGTTCTTC. Using reference TRBV2 and TRBJ2-1 for the parts outside the CDR3, the full variable domain is EPEVTQTPSHQVTQMGQEVILRCVPISNHLYFYWYRQILGQKVEFLVSFYNNEISEKSEIFDDQFSVERPDGSNFTLKIRSTKLEDSAMYFCATLGGNEQFFGPGTRLTVL.

V usage is TRBV19 and J usage is TRBJ1-1; no clear D. This CDR3 has 14 amino acids. Germline lookup yields CDR1 LNHDA and CDR2 SQIVND (reference sequence). V lost 0 bases and J lost 3, with 8 bases in between. This CDR3 reads CASSIDREHTEAFF. The CDR3 DNA is TGTGCCAGTAGTATAGATAGAGAACACACTGAAGCTTTCTTT.

This chain links TRBV30 with TRBJ2-3, with 7 bases matching TRBD2. Germline assignment: CDR1 GTSNPN and CDR2 SVGIG (reference sequence). After removal of 2 bases from V and 2 bases from J, the junction contained 4 bases not matched to a gene. The CDR3 is made up of 14 amino acids. For the CDR3, the DNA is TGTGCCTGGAGTCCGGGGGGAATCACAGATACGCAGTATTTT. Its protein is CAWSPGGITDTQYF.

The chain carries TRBV29-1 and TRBJ1-3, with D possibly matching TRBD1 (6 bases). The V gene's germline CDR1 is SQVTM and CDR2 ANQGSEA. CDR3 length equals 14 residues. Trimming removed 3 bases from V and 0 bases from J, with 9 bases in between. DNA for the CDR3: TGCAGCGTTGAGGGACAAAACTCTGGAAACACCATATATTTT. Encoded protein: CSVEGQNSGNTIYF.

The chain recombines TRBV7-2 with TRBJ1-2; D gene unclear. This CDR3 comprises 13 residues. With 0 bases removed from V and 6 bases from J, the gap between germline ends came to 8 bases. Germline CDR1 SGHTA, CDR2 FQGNSA. Here the CDR3 reads CASSLAAGNGYTF. CDR3 bases: TGTGCCAGCAGCTTAGCGGCAGGCAATGGCTACACCTTC.

This clone is a singleton in its sample. J is TRBJ1-1 and V is TRBV10-3, with 7 bases aligning to TRBD1. CDR1 ENHRY and CDR2 SYGVKD come from the germline V gene. Trimming at V came to 7 bases and at J to 1 base, leaving 9 bases not matched to a gene. The CDR3 runs 15 residues. CDR3 bases: TGTGCCATCAAGGAGGCCGGGACAGAGAACACTGAAGCTTTCTTT. Residues: CAIKEAGTENTEAFF.

The J gene is TRBJ2-7, the V gene TRBV12-5, with D possibly TRBD2 on 5 matching bases. The CDR3 is 15 amino acids. Per the germline V gene, CDR1 is LGHNT and CDR2 is FRNRAP. V gave up 5 bases and J gave up 4 bases, with 18 bases separating them. The CDR3 reads CASGQTSKVEYEQYF. The DNA of the CDR3 is TGTGCTAGTGGTCAAACTAGTAAGGTGGAATACGAGCAGTACTTC.

A remark on this clone: The same CDR3 can be traced to other DNA sequences in this sample. The V call is TRBV19, the J call TRBJ2-1, with 8 bases fitting TRBD2. This CDR3 has 15 amino acids. Per the germline V gene, CDR1 is LNHDA and CDR2 is SQIVND (reference sequence). The V segment lost 2 bases and the J segment 2 bases; nucleotides outside the gene matches: 2. This CDR3 is CASSISGGAYNEQFF. For the CDR3, the DNA is TGTGCCAGTAGTATATCCGGGGGGGCCTACAATGAGCAGTTCTTC.

V gene TRBV4-2 combines with J gene TRBJ2-5; 8 bases map to TRBD2. Trimming removed 0 bases from V and 4 bases from J; junction bases left unmatched: 13. This CDR3 contains 18 residues. Germline V gene data show CDR1 as LGHNA and CDR2 as YNFKEQ. As DNA, the CDR3 is TGTGCCAGCAGCCAAGATTGGTCCTTGGCGGGGGGTCTAGAGACCCAGTACTTC. The encoded protein is CASSQDWSLAGGLETQYF.

The V gene is TRBV5-1, the J gene TRBJ2-1; D gene uncertain. The V gene's germline CDR1 is SGHRS and CDR2 YFSETQ. The CDR3 has 14 residues. Trimming left V 0 bases short and J 8 bases short, with 12 bases between. The CDR3 loop reads CASSLEPGAHEQFF. The DNA for the CDR3 is TGCGCCAGCAGCTTGGAGCCAGGCGCACATGAGCAGTTCTTC.

This clone was counted a single time. The chain has TRBV12-5 and TRBJ2-1; 10 bases are shared with TRBD2. Trimming cost V 7 bases and J 6 bases; bases outside gene matches: 6. This CDR3 has 14 amino acids. CDR1 and CDR2 from the germline V gene are LGHNT and FRNRAP. CDR3 amino acids: CASVKAGGRNEQFF. DNA for the CDR3: TGTGCTAGTGTTAAAGCGGGGGGGCGCAATGAGCAGTTCTTC.

Note on this clone: Relative to the germline gene, one junction end is altered; a read error may explain this. The V and J genes are TRBV7-9 and TRBJ1-5; TRBD1 matches 9 bases. The CDR3 consists of 15 residues. CDR1 is SEHNR, CDR2 FQNEAQ, per germline (reference sequence). Written as DNA, the CDR3 is TGTTCCAGCAGCTCCGACAGGGGGTTCGTGGAGCCCCAGCATTTT. This sequence encodes CSSSSDRGFVEPQHF. Complete variable domain (other parts from reference TRBV7-9 and TRBJ1-5): DTGVSQNPRHKITKRGQNVTFRCDPISEHNRLYWYRQTLGQGPEFLTYFQNEAQLEKSRLLSDRFSAERPKGSFSTLEIQRTEQGDSAMYLCSSSSDRGFVEPQHFGDGTRLSIL.

The V and J genes are TRBV2 and TRBJ1-1, with 12 bases fitting TRBD1. Germline CDR1 is SNHLY and CDR2 is FYNNEI. The CDR3 has 18 amino acids. After removal of 3 bases from V and 4 bases from J, the junction contained 12 bases not matched to a gene. The CDR3 nucleotides are TGTGCCAGCAGTGAGAAAGTCCCGGGACAGGGGGCGCGCACTGAAGCTTTCTTT. It is translated as CASSEKVPGQGARTEAFF.

The chain uses TRBV4-2 and TRBJ2-7; a weak D match, TRBD2 (5 bases). The germline V and J ends were trimmed by 5 bases and 3 bases, with 17 bases remaining between them. The CDR3 is 15 residues long. CDR1 LGHNA and CDR2 YNFKEQ come from the germline V gene. CDR3 DNA: TGTGCCAGCAGCGAAGTGTCTGACGGGGACTACGAGCAGTACTTC. Translation: CASSEVSDGDYEQYF.